The TCR beta chain under discussion was sequenced for a study of blood T cell repertoires in COVID-19. Whole-study context: Samples taken during acute and convalescent COVID-19 were collected in the United States, Italy and Spain.

V trimming: 4 bases; J trimming: 5 bases; junction bases outside the gene matches: 3. The germline gives CDR1 MGHRA, CDR2 YSYEKL. The length of the CDR3 is 15 residues. As handled by the study authors: Quantification of nucleated cells was approximated via reference gene primer amplification. Data came from immunoSEQ multiplex PCR; TCRdb stores just in-frame clones and leaves some out. V, J and clone size are those of that table, while D and trimming were read from the DNA. The data show 35,000 to 50,000 clones, approximately 85% seen once. The material sequenced was peripheral blood. The chain combines TRBV4-1 with TRBJ2-5; TRBD2 matches at 14 bases. The TCR originated in a human donor in a cohort sampled during active COVID-19. The CDR3 loop reads CASSLGTSGGETQYF. The CDR3 nucleotides read TGCGCCAGCAGCCTCGGGACTAGCGGGGGTGAGACCCAGTACTTC.